A selection of T cell receptor beta chains follows, all from one sample in a study of T-cell memory formation after mild COVID-19. TCRdb processed the 5' RACE reads anew with MiXCR; each CDR3 protein has one entry. Here the sample spans roughly 610,000 distinct CDR3 sequences, 17% being singletons. Sequencing input: PBMCs or a T cell subset sorted from them (not recorded which). The receptors were sampled from an adult woman who had mild COVID-19 (a few samples of this study predate the infection). Cell type and time point are not known. Each CDR3 is given with its conserved first and last residue. D genes are given only for firm matches. Clone size is not always given. Where it is, it says once, few, many or a class for expanded clones.

.	.	TRBJ1-1	TRBV27	TGTGCCAGCACTCAGGGTATCACTGAAGCTTTCTTT	CASTQGITEAFF
.	few	TRBJ2-1	TRBV29-1	TGCAGCGTTGAAGTCGACACCTATTTAGTCGGGAATGAGCAGTTCTTC	CSVEVDTYLVGNEQFF
.	few	TRBJ1-2	TRBV24-1	TGTGCCACCAGCACCTCTAGGGGCCGGGATGGCTACACCTTC	CATSTSRGRDGYTF
TRBD1	few	TRBJ1-2	TRBV10-3	TGTGCCATCAGTGAGAACAGGGGCTATGGCTACACCTTC	CAISENRGYGYTF
.	.	TRBJ2-2	TRBV19	TGTGCCAGTAGTCCTAAGGGGGGGGAGCTGTTTTTT	CASSPKGGELFF
.	many	TRBJ2-3	TRBV3-1	TGTGCCAGCAGCCAAGATTTTGGACTTCAAGATACGCAGTATTTT	CASSQDFGLQDTQYF
.	few	TRBJ2-2	TRBV27	TGTGCCAGCAGAAACTCACGGCACAGTGGGAACACCGGGGAGCTGTTTTTT	CASRNSRHSGNTGELFF
.	.	TRBJ1-1	TRBV20-1	TGCAGTGCTATCCCGGTGAGAGTTGAAGCTTTCTTT	CSAIPVRVEAFF
TRBD1	.	TRBJ1-1	TRBV4-1	TGCGCCAGCAGCCAAGGACAGGGCGCGAGCGGTGAAGCTTTCTTT	CASSQGQGASGEAFF
TRBD1	.	TRBJ2-5	TRBV5-6	TGTGCCAGCAGCTTGGTGATGGGACAGGGGACCACACAAGAGACCCAGTACTTC	CASSLVMGQGTTQETQYF
.	.	TRBJ2-5	TRBV6-5	TGTGCCAGCAGACCAGGGTCCAAAGCGGAGACCCAGTACTTC	CASRPGSKAETQYF
.	.	TRBJ2-7	TRBV2	TGTGCCAGCAGTGGAAAATTTGGGCGTAGCGAGCAGTACTTC	CASSGKFGRSEQYF
.	few	TRBJ1-1	TRBV9	TGTGCCAGCAGCGGCCGGGCAGGCCCTTTGAACACTGAAGCTTTCTTT	CASSGRAGPLNTEAFF
.	.	TRBJ2-2	TRBV6-1	TGTGCCAGCAGTGTAGGATACAACACCGGGGAGCTGTTTTTT	CASSVGYNTGELFF
.	few	TRBJ1-5	TRBV12-3/TRBV12-4	TGTGCCAGCAGTTTACAAAGCAATCAGCCCCAGCATTTT	CASSLQSNQPQHF
.	few	TRBJ2-7	TRBV5-6	TGTGCCAGCAGCTTTGAGCAGCCCTACGAGCAGTACTTC	CASSFEQPYEQYF
TRBD2	few	TRBJ2-1	TRBV6-6	TGTGCCAGCAGTCACTTGGGGGGGAGGGCCAAGAATGAGCAGTTCTTC	CASSHLGGRAKNEQFF
.	few	TRBJ2-3	TRBV12-3/TRBV12-4	TGTGCCAGCGGGCCTAGCGATACGAGAACGCAGTATTTT	CASGPSDTRTQYF
TRBD1	few	TRBJ2-7	TRBV20-1	TGCAGTGCTAAAAGGCGGGGACAGGGTGGCGAGCAGTACTTC	CSAKRRGQGGEQYF
TRBD1	few	TRBJ2-2	TRBV5-1	TGCGCCAGCAGCCCCTGGGACAGCGAATTAAACACCGGGGAGCTGTTTTTT	CASSPWDSELNTGELFF
TRBD1	many	TRBJ2-2	TRBV19	TGTGCCAGTACCAACCAGGGGGTCGTGTCCGGGGAGCTGTTTTTT	CASTNQGVVSGELFF
TRBD1	few	TRBJ2-2	TRBV7-3	TGTGCCAGCAGTCAAAAGGTCGGGACAGGGAACACCGGGGAGCTGTTTTTT	CASSQKVGTGNTGELFF
.	.	TRBJ2-6	TRBV12-3/TRBV12-4	TGTGCCAGCAGTTCAAGGGGTGGCGGGGCCAACGTCCTGACTTTC	CASSSRGGGANVLTF
.	.	TRBJ2-7	TRBV6-5	TGTGCCAGCAGTTTCGAGGGGCTGGAAGAGCAGTACTTC	CASSFEGLEEQYF
TRBD2	few	TRBJ2-7	TRBV4-1	TGCGCCAGCAGCTACCCCGGGAGGTTCTACGAGCAGTACTTC	CASSYPGRFYEQYF
.	many	TRBJ2-5	TRBV5-6	TGTGCCAGCAGCCCCCTTGGCCTAGCGTGGGAGACCCAGTACTTC	CASSPLGLAWETQYF
.	.	TRBJ1-6	TRBV5-4	TGTGCCAGCATCTTGGGCATGGTTTCACCCCTCCACTTT	CASILGMVSPLHF
TRBD1	many	TRBJ1-2	TRBV7-2	TGTGCCAGCGCCTTATCCGGGACAGGAGACTATGGCTACACCTTC	CASALSGTGDYGYTF
.	.	TRBJ2-7	TRBV2	TGTGCCAGCAGTCCCTCCCACTACGAGCAGTACTTC	CASSPSHYEQYF
TRBD1	.	TRBJ2-2	TRBV5-6	TGTGCCAGCAGCTTGGCCTCAGGGGGCCCGGCCGGGGAGCTGTTTTTT	CASSLASGGPAGELFF
.	few	TRBJ2-3	TRBV9	TGTGCCAGCAGCGTAGCCCAATTTGGGCCCAACCCATCAGATACGCAGTATTTT	CASSVAQFGPNPSDTQYF
TRBD1	.	TRBJ2-5	TRBV7-2	TGTGCCAGCAGCCCGATTTTAGACAGGGCTGAGACCCAGTACTTC	CASSPILDRAETQYF
.	few	TRBJ1-2	TRBV7-9	TGTGCCATCCACACCTTCGGTGGCTACACCTTC	CAIHTFGGYTF
TRBD2	many	TRBJ2-1	TRBV20-1	TGCTCCTCCTCACCGGGACTAGCGGTCGGTGAGCAGTTCTTC	CSSSPGLAVGEQFF
.	.	TRBJ2-5	TRBV7-9	TGTGCCAGCCGGATAGAAGAGACCCAGTACTTC	CASRIEETQYF
TRBD1	few	TRBJ2-3	TRBV18	TGTGCCAGCTCACCAGGACGGACAGGGATGACAGATACGCAGTATTTT	CASSPGRTGMTDTQYF
.	.	TRBJ2-3	TRBV29-1	TGCAGCGTGAGTGGGGGGCAGGGAGATACGCAGTATTTT	CSVSGGQGDTQYF
TRBD1	.	TRBJ2-7	TRBV4-1	TGCGCCAGCAGCCAGGGACAGGGGACCGAGCAGTACTTC	CASSQGQGTEQYF
.	.	TRBJ2-6	TRBV2	TGTGCCAGCGTCCAGTGGGGCAACGTCCTGACTTTC	CASVQWGNVLTF
.	.	TRBJ1-1	TRBV19	TGTGCCAGTAGTATGTGGGATGAAGCTTTCTTT	CASSMWDEAFF
TRBD1	many	TRBJ2-5	TRBV27	TGTGCCAGCAGTTCTTGGACAGGGGTGAGAGAGACCCAGTACTTC	CASSSWTGVRETQYF
.	few	TRBJ2-3	TRBV20-1	TGCAGTGCTAGTGGGGGGGATACGCAGTATTTT	CSASGGDTQYF
.	.	TRBJ1-1	TRBV4-2	TGTGCCAGCAGCCAAGATGGCCCAGGGCAGATCACTGAAGCTTTCTTT	CASSQDGPGQITEAFF
TRBD1	.	TRBJ1-4	TRBV20-1	TGCAGTGCTCGGGACAGTACGCGTGAAAAACTGTTTTTT	CSARDSTREKLFF
TRBD1	few	TRBJ2-3	TRBV7-2	TGTGCCAGCACCCCCGGGACAGGGGGCAGTGGGGCGAAGCAGTATTTT	CASTPGTGGSGAKQYF
TRBD1	.	TRBJ2-7	TRBV4-1	TGCGCCAGCAGCCAGAGGACAGGGGGCTTCGAGCAGTACTTC	CASSQRTGGFEQYF
.	few	TRBJ1-2	TRBV7-9	TGTGCCAGCAGCCCTTCCGCTGGGGATGGCTACACCTTC	CASSPSAGDGYTF
.	.	TRBJ2-2	TRBV29-1	TGCAGCGTTGATATCCGGGGGCGGACCGGGGAGCTGTTTTTT	CSVDIRGRTGELFF
TRBD1	few	TRBJ1-4	TRBV12-3/TRBV12-4	TGTGCCAGCAGAACCCGGGACAGGGGGTTATTTGCAACTAATGAAAAACTGTTTTTT	CASRTRDRGLFATNEKLFF